What follows are 10 T cell receptor beta chains derived from one specimen sequenced in a study of Graves' ophthalmopathy and Graves' hyperthyroidism. Amplification of TCR beta CDR3 regions used RNA transcripts. First-round RT-PCR used HTBI primers; second-round multiplex PCR followed. MiXCR, applied by TCRdb to the multiplex PCR reads, yields one record per CDR3 protein. Here the sample spans around 670,000 distinct CDR3 sequences, roughly two fifths being singletons. The source material was peripheral blood. The receptors were sampled from an adult man with Graves' ophthalmopathy.

This chain uses TRBV29-1 with TRBJ1-6, with D tentatively TRBD1 (6 bases). The CDR3 is 11 amino acids. Germline CDR1 SQVTM, CDR2 ANQGSEA. CDR3 sequence: CSPYRASPLHF. CDR3 bases: TGCAGTCCATACAGGGCTTCACCCCTCCACTTT. The full variable domain, with the rest looked up from reference TRBV29-1 and TRBJ1-6, is SAVISQKPSRDICQRGTSLTIQCQVDSQVTMMFWYRQQPGQSLTLIATANQGSEATYESGFVIDKFPISRPNLTFSTLTVSNMSPEDSSIYLCSPYRASPLHFGNGTRLTVT.

This clonotype was detected ten times or more. The rearrangement links TRBV7-2 to TRBJ2-7; D gene uncertain. V gave up 5 bases and J gave up 3 bases, with 17 bases separating them. Looked up from germline, CDR1 is SGHTA and CDR2 is FQGNSA. This CDR3 is 15 amino acids long. This chain's CDR3 is CASSLGRGRLYEQYF. The CDR3 DNA reads TGTGCCAGCAGCCTAGGGCGAGGACGGCTCTACGAGCAGTACTTC.

This clonotype was seen a handful of times. V usage is TRBV2 and J usage is TRBJ2-7, with 9 bases that match TRBD1. Losses at the gene ends were 6 bases for V and 1 base for J; bases not matched to a gene: 7. Germline assignment: CDR1 SNHLY and CDR2 FYNNEI. There are 15 residues in the CDR3. CDR3 amino acids: CASRPGTGSSYEQYF. The CDR3 nucleotides read TGTGCCAGCAGACCTGGGACAGGGTCTTCCTACGAGCAGTACTTC.

The chain carries TRBV20-1 and TRBJ1-2, with TRBD1 as a possible D gene (5 bases). Germline CDR1 DFQATT, CDR2 SNEGSKA (reference sequence). The CDR3 is 13 residues long. Trimming took 4 bases from V and 2 from J, leaving 11 bases between them. CDR3 sequence (DNA): TGCAGTGCTACCGGGGACTTAAACTATGGCTACACCTTC. This encodes CSATGDLNYGYTF.

As for this clonotype: At one of its ends the junction is not consistent with the germline gene, which may arise from a read error. The chain links TRBV10-2 to TRBJ2-5; D may be TRBD1 or TRBD2 (5 bases each). Germline loops: CDR1 WSHSY, CDR2 SAAADI. The CDR3 is 14 amino acids. CDR3 in DNA: TGTGCCAGCAGTTTGCCTCGAGGGGTTGAGACCCAGTACTTC. It codes for CASSLPRGVETQYF.

The J gene is TRBJ1-5, the V gene TRBV20-1, with 10 bases lining up with TRBD1. CDR1 is DFQATT and CDR2 is SNEGSKA in the germline V gene (reference sequence). The ends lost 3 bases at V and 4 bases at J; junction bases unmatched: 12. CDR3 length: 17 amino acids. The CDR3 loop reads CSASPLDRGKGNQPQHF. As DNA, the CDR3 is TGCAGTGCTAGTCCCTTGGACAGGGGGAAAGGAAATCAGCCCCAGCATTTT.

The chain employs TRBV20-1 and TRBJ2-5; 7 bases agree with TRBD2. The end of the DNA is better explained by TRBJ2-1, so the J call may be wrong. Germline CDR1 and CDR2: DFQATT and SNEGSKA (reference sequence). This CDR3 region has 15 residues. CDR3 residues: CSAPTQRGLAPEQFF. DNA of the CDR3: TGCAGTGCTCCCACCCAGCGGGGACTTGCGCCGGAGCAGTTCTTC.

Details on this clonotype: The junction does not match germline at one end; this may be a read error. CDR3 region: CASSVETGETQYF. CDR3 DNA: TGTGCCAGCAGTGTAGAGACAGGGGAGACCCAGTACTTC. This chain links TRBV10-3 with TRBJ2-5; 7 bases line up with TRBD1. CDR3 length: 13 amino acids. CDR1 ENHRY and CDR2 SYGVKD come from the germline V gene.

The V and J genes are TRBV20-1 and TRBJ1-5; no definite D call. The V gene's germline CDR1 is DFQATT and CDR2 SNEGSKA (reference sequence). V lost 5 bases and J 7 bases, leaving 15 bases between the germline ends. This CDR3 contains 13 residues. CDR3 DNA: TGCAGTGCTCCCCCCCGCGGCAGCCAGCCCCAGCATTTT. Its protein product is CSAPPRGSQPQHF.

There are a few counts of this clonotype. The CDR3 loop is CASSLYVKQRGMNTEAFF. In DNA form, the CDR3 reads TGTGCCAGCAGCTTATACGTCAAGCAGCGGGGGATGAACACTGAAGCTTTCTTT. The J gene is TRBJ1-1, the V gene TRBV7-6, with D maybe TRBD1 (5 bases). In germline, CDR1 is SGHVS, CDR2 FNYEAQ. The ends were cut back, 2 bases at V and 0 bases at J, with 19 bases in the middle. This CDR3 contains 18 residues.